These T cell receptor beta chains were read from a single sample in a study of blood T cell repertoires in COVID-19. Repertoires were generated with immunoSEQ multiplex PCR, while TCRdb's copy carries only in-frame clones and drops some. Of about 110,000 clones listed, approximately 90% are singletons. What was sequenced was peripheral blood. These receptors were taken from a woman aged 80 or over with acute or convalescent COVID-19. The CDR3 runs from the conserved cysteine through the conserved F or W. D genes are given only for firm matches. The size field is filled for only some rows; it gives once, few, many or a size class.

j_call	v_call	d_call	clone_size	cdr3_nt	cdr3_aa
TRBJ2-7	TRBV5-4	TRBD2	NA	TGTGCCAGCAGCTTCGCACTAGCGGGGCTTCGCTCCTACGAGCAGTACTTC	CASSFALAGLRSYEQYF
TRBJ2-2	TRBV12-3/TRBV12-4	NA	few	TGTGCCACCAGATATTCCGGGGAGCTGTTTTTT	CATRYSGELFF
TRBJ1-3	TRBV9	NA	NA	TGTGCCAGCAGCGTCGCGTATTCTGGAAACACCATATATTTT	CASSVAYSGNTIYF
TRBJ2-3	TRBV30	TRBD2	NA	TGTGCCTGGAGGACTAGCGGGGGGGCCACAGATACGCAGTATTTT	CAWRTSGGATDTQYF
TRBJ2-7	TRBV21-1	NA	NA	TGTGCCAGCAGCAAAGGGAGGGACAGGGGGCCGCTCAGGACCTACGAGCAGTGCTTC	CASSKGRDRGPLRTYEQCF
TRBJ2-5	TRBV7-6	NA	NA	TGTGCCAGCAGCAACGCCAGGGCCTCCCAAGAGACCCAGTACTTC	CASSNARASQETQYF
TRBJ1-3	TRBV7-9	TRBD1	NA	TGTGCCAGCAGCTCGGGGGACAGCTCTGGAAACACCATATATTTT	CASSSGDSSGNTIYF
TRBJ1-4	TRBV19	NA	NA	TGTGCCAGTAGTATTGGTTGGAGAAACAATGAAAAACTGTTTTTT	CASSIGWRNNEKLFF
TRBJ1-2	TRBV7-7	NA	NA	TGTGCCAGCAACCAATCGAGGGACTATGGCTACACCTTC	CASNQSRDYGYTF
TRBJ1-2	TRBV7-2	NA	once	TGTGCCAGCAGCTTAATTTTACAGAGCTATGGCTACACCTTC	CASSLILQSYGYTF
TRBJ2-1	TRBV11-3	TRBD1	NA	TGTGCCAGCAGCCGCCGGGACAGGGGTCGGAATGAGCAGTTCTTC	CASSRRDRGRNEQFF
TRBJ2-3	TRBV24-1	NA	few	TGTGCCACCAGTGATTCGGGATTTACGCAGTATTTT	CATSDSGFTQYF
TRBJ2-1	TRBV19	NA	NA	TGTGCCAGTAGTATCAGGGATGAGCAGTTCTTC	CASSIRDEQFF
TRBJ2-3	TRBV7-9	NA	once	TGTGCCAGCAGCCACAGGGTAGCAACAGATACGCAGTATTTT	CASSHRVATDTQYF
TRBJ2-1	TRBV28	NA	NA	TGTGCCAGCAGTTCACAGGGAAGGGAGTTCTTC	CASSSQGREFF
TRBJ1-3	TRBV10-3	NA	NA	TGTGCCATCAGTGAGTCTGGCCTCTCTGGAAACACCATATATTTT	CAISESGLSGNTIYF
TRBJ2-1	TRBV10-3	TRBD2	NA	TGTGCCATCAGTGATGGCGGGGGGGGTAATGAGCAGTTCTTC	CAISDGGGGNEQFF
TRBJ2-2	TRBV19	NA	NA	TGTGCCAGTAGTATAAACAGGGCCAGAAATGGGAACACCGGGGAGCTGTTTTTT	CASSINRARNGNTGELFF
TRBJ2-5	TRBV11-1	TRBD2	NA	TGTGCCAGCAGCGGGGAGGGCAGGGAGACCCAGTACTTC	CASSGEGRETQYF
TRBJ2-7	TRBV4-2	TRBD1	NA	TGTGCCAGCAGCCTTGGGGGACAGGACAGTTACGAGCAGTACTTC	CASSLGGQDSYEQYF
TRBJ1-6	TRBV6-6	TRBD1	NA	TGTGCCAGCAGTTCCGGACAGGATAATTCACCCCTCCACTTT	CASSSGQDNSPLHF
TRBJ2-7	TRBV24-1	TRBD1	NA	TGTGCCACCAGTTTGGGGACAGACTACGAGCAGTACTTC	CATSLGTDYEQYF
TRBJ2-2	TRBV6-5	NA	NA	TGTGCCAGTCCCTCTCCGAACACCGGGGAGCTGTTTTTT	CASPSPNTGELFF
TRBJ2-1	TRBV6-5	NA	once	TGTGCCAGCATCCCAAACGGGGACATTCGATTTGAGCAGTTCTTC	CASIPNGDIRFEQFF
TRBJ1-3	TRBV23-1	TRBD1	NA	TGCGCCAGCAATTCACAGGGGCACTCTGGAAACACCATATATTTT	CASNSQGHSGNTIYF
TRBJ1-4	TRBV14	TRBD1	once	TGTGCCAGCAGCCAGGGGACAGTTGAAAAACTGTTTTTT	CASSQGTVEKLFF
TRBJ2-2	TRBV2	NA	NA	TGTGCCAGCAGGTTCCGCCCTTTCTGGGGGGACACCGGGGAGCTGTTTTTT	CASRFRPFWGDTGELFF
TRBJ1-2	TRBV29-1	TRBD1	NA	TGCAGCGTTGAAGATCTGAGGGACAGGGACTATGGCTACACCTTC	CSVEDLRDRDYGYTF
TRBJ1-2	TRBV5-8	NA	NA	TGTGCCAGCAGCCTTCCGGGGGGCTACACCTTC	CASSLPGGYTF